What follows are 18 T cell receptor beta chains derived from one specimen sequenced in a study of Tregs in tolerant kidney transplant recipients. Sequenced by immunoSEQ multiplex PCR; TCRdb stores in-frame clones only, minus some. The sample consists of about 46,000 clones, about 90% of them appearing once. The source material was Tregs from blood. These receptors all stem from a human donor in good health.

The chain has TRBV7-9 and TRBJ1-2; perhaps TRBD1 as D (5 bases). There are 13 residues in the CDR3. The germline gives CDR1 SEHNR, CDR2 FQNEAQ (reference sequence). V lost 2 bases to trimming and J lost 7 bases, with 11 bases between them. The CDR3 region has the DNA TGTGCCAGCAGCTTATATCAGGGAGCTGGCTACACCTTC. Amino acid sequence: CASSLYQGAGYTF.

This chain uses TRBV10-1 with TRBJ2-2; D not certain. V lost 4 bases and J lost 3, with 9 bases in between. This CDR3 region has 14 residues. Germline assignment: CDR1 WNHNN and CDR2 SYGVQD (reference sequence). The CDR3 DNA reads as TGCGCCAGCAGTGTTCACAGAGACACCGGGGAGCTGTTTTTT. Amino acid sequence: CASSVHRDTGELFF.

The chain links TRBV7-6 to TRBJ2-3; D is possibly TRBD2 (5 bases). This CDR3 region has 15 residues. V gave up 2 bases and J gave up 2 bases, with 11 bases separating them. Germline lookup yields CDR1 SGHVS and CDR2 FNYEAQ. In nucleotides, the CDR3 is TGTGCCAGCAGCTTACGTGGACTTCCCACAGATACGCAGTATTTT. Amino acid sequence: CASSLRGLPTDTQYF. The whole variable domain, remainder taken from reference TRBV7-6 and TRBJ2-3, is GAGVSQSPRYKVTKRGQDVALRCDPISGHVSLYWYRQALGQGPEFLTYFNYEAQQDKSGLPNDRFSAERPEGSISTLTIQRTEQRDSAMYRCASSLRGLPTDTQYFGPGTRLTVL.

CDR3 sequence: CASSFDTDTQYF. CDR3 DNA sequence: TGTGCCAGCAGCTTTGACACAGATACGCAGTATTTT. The chain employs TRBV5-4 and TRBJ2-3; no clear D gene. Trimming removed 2 bases at V and 2 bases at J, with 3 bases between. This CDR3 contains 12 residues. CDR1 is SGHNT and CDR2 is YYREEE in the germline V gene (reference sequence).

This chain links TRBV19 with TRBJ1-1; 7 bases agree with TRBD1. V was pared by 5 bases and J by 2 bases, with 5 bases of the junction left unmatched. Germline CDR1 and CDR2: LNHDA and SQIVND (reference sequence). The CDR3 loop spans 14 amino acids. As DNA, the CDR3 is TGTGCCAGTAGTTTCAGGGGGTTAAACACTGAAGCTTTCTTT. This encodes CASSFRGLNTEAFF.

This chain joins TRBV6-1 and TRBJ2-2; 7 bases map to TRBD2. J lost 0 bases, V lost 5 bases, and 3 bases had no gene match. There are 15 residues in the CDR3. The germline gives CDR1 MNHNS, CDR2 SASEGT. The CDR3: CASSSGASNTGELFF. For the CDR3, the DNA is TGTGCCAGCAGTAGCGGGGCCTCGAACACCGGGGAGCTGTTTTTT.

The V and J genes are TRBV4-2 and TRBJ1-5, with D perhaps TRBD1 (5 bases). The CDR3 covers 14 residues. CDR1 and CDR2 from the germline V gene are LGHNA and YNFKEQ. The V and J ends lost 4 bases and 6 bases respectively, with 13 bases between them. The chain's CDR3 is CASSRDARAQPQHF. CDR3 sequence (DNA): TGTGCCAGCAGCCGGGACGCCCGGGCTCAGCCCCAGCATTTT.

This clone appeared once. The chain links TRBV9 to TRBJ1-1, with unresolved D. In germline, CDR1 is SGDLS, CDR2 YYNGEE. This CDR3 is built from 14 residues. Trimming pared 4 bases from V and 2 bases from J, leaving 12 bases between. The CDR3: CASSPLPDNTEAFF. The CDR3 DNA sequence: TGTGCCAGCAGCCCGCTCCCCGACAACACTGAAGCTTTCTTT.

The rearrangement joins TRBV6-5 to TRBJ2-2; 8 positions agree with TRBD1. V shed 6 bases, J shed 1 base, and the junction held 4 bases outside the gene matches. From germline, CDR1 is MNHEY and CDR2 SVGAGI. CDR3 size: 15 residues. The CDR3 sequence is CASSRRGQNTGELFF. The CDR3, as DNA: TGTGCCAGCAGCCGCAGGGGGCAGAACACCGGGGAGCTGTTTTTT.

The CDR3 spells CASSLIRLSSYNEQFF. CDR3 sequence (DNA): TGTGCCAGCAGCTTAATTCGACTTAGCTCCTACAATGAGCAGTTCTTC. This rearrangement joins TRBV7-6 to TRBJ2-1; D is ambiguous. The V gene lost 2 bases and the J gene lost 0 bases, with 11 bases spanning the gap. Germline values: CDR1 SGHVS, CDR2 FNYEAQ. This CDR3 contains 16 residues.

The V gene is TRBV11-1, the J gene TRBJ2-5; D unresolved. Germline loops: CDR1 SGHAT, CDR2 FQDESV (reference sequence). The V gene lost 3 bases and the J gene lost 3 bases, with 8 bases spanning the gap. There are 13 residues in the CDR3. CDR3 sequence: CASSFRLKETQYF. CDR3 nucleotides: TGTGCCAGCAGCTTTAGGCTAAAAGAGACCCAGTACTTC.

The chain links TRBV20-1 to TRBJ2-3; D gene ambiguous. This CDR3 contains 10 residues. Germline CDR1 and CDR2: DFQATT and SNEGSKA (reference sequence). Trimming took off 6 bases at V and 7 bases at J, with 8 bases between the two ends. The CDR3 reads CSAPFHTQYF. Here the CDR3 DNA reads TGCAGTGCGCCTTTCCATACGCAGTATTTT.

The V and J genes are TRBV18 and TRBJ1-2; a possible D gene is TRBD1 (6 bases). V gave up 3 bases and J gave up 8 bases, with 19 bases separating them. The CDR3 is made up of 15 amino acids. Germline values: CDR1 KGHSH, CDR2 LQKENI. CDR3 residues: CASSPPTGRSGGYTF. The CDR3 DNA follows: TGTGCCAGCTCACCGCCGACAGGCCGCTCAGGGGGCTACACCTTC.

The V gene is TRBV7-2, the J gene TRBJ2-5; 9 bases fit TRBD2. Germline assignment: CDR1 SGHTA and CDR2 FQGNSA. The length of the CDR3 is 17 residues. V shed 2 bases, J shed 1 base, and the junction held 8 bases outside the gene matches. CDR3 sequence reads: CASSLSRLGLAQETQYF. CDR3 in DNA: TGTGCCAGCAGCTTATCTCGGTTGGGACTAGCCCAAGAGACCCAGTACTTC.

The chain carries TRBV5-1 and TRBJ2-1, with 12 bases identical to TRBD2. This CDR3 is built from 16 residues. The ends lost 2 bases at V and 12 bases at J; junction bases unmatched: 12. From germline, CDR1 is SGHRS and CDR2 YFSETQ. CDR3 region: CASSFLAGGPPLGQFF. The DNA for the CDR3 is TGCGCCAGCAGCTTCCTAGCGGGGGGGCCCCCTCTAGGGCAGTTCTTC.

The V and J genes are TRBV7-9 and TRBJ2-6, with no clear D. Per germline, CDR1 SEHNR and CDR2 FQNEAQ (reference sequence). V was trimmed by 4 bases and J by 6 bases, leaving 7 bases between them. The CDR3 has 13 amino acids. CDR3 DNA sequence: TGTGCCAGCAGCTATGTAAAGGCCAACGTCCTGACTTTC. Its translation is CASSYVKANVLTF.

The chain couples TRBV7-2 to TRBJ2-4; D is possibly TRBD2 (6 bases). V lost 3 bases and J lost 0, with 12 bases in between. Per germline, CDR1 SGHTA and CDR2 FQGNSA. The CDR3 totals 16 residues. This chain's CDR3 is CASSLGLLLAKNIQYF. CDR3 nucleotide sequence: TGTGCCAGCAGCTTGGGACTCCTCTTAGCCAAAAACATTCAGTACTTC. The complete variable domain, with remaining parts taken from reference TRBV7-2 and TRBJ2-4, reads GAGVSQSPSNKVTEKGKDVELRCDPISGHTALYWYRQSLGQGLEFLIYFQGNSAPDKSGLPSDRFSAERTGGSVSTLTIQRTQQEDSAVYLCASSLGLLLAKNIQYFGAGTRLSVL.

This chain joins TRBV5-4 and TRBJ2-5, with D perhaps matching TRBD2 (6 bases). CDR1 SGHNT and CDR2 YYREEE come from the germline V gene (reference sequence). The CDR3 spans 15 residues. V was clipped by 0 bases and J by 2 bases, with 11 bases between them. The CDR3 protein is CASSLERAFQETQYF. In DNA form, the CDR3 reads TGTGCCAGCAGCTTGGAGCGGGCCTTTCAAGAGACCCAGTACTTC.